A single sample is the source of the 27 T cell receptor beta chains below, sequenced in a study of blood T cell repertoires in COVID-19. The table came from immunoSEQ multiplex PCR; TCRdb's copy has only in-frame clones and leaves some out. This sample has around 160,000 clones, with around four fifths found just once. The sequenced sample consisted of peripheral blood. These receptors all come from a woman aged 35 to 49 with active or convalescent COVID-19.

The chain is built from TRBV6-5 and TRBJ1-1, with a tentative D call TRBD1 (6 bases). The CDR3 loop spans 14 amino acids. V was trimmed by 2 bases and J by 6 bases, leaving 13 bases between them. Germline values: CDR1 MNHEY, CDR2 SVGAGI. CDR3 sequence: CASSYEGGSAEAFF. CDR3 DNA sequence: TGTGCCAGCAGTTACGAGGGGGGGTCCGCTGAAGCTTTCTTT.

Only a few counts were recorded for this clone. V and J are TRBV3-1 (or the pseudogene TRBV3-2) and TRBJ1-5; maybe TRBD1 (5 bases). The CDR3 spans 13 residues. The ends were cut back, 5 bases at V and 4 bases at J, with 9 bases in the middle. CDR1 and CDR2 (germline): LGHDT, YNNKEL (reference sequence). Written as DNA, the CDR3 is TGTGCCAGCAGCTGGACACCTAATCAGCCCCAGCATTTT. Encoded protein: CASSWTPNQPQHF.

The CDR3 DNA reads TGCGCCAGCAGCCCAGGGGGTTTGGCCGGAAAACTGTTTTTT. It translates to CASSPGGLAGKLFF. V gene TRBV5-1 combines with J gene TRBJ1-4; TRBD1 matches 7 bases. Unmatched junction bases numbered 10, after V lost 4 bases and J lost 10 bases. The CDR3 is 14 amino acids. Germline lookup yields CDR1 SGHRS and CDR2 YFSETQ.

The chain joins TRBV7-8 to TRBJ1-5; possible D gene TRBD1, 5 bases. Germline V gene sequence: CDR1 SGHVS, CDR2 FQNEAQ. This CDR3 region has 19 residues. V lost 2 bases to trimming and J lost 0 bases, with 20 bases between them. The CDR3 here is CASSLSLLVGANSNQPQHF. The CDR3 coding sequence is TGTGCCAGCAGCTTATCCCTTTTAGTAGGGGCAAATAGCAATCAGCCCCAGCATTTT.

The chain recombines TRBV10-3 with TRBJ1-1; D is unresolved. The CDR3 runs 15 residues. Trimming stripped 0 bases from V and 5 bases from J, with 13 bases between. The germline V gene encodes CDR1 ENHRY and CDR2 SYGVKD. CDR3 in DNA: TGTGCCATCAGTGAGTCTAGACATAAAAAGACTGAAGCTTTCTTT. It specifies CAISESRHKKTEAFF.

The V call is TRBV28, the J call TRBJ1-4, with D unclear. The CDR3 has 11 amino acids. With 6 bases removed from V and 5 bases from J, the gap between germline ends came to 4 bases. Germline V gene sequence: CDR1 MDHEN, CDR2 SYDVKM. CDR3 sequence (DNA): TGTGCCAGCAGCATGAATGAAAAACTGTTTTTT. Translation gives CASSMNEKLFF.

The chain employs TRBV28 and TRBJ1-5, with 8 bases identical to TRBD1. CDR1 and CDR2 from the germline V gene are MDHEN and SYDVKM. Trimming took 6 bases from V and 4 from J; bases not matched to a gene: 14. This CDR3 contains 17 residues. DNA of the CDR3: TGTGCCAGCAGCCCCAAGCCCGAAAACAGGGGGAATCAGCCCCAGCATTTT. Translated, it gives CASSPKPENRGNQPQHF.

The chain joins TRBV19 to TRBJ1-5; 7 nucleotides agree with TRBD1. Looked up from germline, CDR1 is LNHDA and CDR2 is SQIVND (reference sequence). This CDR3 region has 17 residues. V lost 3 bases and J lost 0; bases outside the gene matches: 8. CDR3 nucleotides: TGTGCCAGTAGTATCAGGGGGACACCGGTTAGCAATCAGCCCCAGCATTTT. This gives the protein CASSIRGTPVSNQPQHF.

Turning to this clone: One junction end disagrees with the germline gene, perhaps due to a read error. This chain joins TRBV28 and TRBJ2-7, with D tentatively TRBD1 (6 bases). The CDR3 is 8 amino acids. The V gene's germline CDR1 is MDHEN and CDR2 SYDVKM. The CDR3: CATGFLDF. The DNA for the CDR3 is TGTGCAACAGGGTTTCTCGACTTC.

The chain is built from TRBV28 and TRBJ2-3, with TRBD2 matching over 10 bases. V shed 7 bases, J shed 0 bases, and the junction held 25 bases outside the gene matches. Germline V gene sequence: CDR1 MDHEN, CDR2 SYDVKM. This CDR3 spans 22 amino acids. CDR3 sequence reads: CASMGILTGSQLAGLSTDTQYF. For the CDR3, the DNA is TGTGCCAGCATGGGGATTCTGACGGGGTCCCAACTAGCGGGACTGAGCACAGATACGCAGTATTTT.

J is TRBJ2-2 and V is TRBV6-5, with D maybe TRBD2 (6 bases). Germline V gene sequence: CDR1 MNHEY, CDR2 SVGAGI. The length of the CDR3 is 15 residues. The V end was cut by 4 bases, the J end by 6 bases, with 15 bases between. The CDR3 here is CASSWRAPTPGELFF. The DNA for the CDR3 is TGTGCCAGCAGTTGGAGGGCCCCCACACCCGGGGAGCTGTTTTTT.

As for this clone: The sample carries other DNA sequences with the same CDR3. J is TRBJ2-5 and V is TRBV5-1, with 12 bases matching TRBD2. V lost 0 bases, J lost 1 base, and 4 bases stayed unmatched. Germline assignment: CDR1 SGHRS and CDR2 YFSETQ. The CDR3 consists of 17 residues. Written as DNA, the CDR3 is TGCGCCAGCAGCTTGGCCCTAGCGGGAGGGCCCCAAGAGACCCAGTACTTC. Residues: CASSLALAGGPQETQYF.

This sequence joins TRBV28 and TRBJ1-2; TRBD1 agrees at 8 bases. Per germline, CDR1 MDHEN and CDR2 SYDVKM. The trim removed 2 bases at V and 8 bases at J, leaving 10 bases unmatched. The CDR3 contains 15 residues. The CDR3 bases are TGTGCCAGCAGTTTAATCCAGGGGGCAAGAGGAGGCTACACCTTC. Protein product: CASSLIQGARGGYTF.

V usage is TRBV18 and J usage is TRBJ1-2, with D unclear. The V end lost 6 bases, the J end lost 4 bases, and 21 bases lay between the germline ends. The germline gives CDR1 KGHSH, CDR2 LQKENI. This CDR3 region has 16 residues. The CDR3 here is CASSPRPGNTLYGYTF. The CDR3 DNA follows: TGTGCCAGCTCGCCCCGCCCGGGTAACACTCTCTATGGCTACACCTTC.

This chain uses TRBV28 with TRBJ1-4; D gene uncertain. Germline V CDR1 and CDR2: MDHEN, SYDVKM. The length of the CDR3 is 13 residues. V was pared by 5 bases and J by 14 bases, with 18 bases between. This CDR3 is CASSMPPVDGLFF. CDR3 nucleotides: TGTGCCAGCAGTATGCCCCCGGTAGATGGTCTGTTTTTT.

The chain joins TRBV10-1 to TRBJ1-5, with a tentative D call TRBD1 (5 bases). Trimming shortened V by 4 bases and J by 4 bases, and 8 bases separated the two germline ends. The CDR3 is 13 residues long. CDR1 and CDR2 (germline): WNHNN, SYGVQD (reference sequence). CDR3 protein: CASSARVNQPQHF. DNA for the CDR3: TGCGCCAGCAGTGCCAGGGTTAATCAGCCCCAGCATTTT.

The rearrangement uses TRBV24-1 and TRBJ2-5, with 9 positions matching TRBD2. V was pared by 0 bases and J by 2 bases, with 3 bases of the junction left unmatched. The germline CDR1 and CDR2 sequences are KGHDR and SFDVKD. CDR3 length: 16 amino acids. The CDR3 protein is CATSDLTSGSQETQYF. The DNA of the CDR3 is TGTGCCACCAGTGATTTGACTAGCGGGTCTCAAGAGACCCAGTACTTC.

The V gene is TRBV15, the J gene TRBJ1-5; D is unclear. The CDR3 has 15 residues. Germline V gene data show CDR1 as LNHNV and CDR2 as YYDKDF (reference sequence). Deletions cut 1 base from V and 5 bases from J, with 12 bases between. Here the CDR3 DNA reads TGTGCCACCAGCAGAGTCCCGGGGTCCTATCAGCCCCAGCATTTT. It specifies CATSRVPGSYQPQHF.

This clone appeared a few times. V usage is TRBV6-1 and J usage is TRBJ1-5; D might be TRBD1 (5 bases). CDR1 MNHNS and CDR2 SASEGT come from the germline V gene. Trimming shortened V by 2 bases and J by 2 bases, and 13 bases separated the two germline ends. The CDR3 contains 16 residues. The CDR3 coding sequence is TGTGCCAGCAGTGAATTTCAGGGCGGTGGCAATCAGCCCCAGCATTTT. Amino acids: CASSEFQGGGNQPQHF.

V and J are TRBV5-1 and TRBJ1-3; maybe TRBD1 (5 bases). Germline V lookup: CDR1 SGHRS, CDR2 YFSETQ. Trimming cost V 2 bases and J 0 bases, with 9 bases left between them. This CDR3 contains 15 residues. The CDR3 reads CASSLAGNSGNTIYF. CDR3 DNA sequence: TGCGCCAGCAGCTTAGCAGGGAACTCTGGAAACACCATATATTTT.

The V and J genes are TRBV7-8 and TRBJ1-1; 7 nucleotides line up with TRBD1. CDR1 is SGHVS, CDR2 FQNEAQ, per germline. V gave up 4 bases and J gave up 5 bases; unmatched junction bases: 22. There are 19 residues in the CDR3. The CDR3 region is CASSSLGVTGTVAGTEAFF. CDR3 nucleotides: TGTGCCAGCAGCTCCCTTGGGGTAACAGGGACAGTCGCCGGAACTGAAGCTTTCTTT.

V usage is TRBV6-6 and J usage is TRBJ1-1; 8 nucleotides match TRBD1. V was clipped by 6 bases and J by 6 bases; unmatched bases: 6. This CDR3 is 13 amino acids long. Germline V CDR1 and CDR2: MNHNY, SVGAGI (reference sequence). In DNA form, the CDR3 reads TGTGCCAGCAGGACGGACAGGGTGGCTGAAGCTTTCTTT. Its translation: CASRTDRVAEAFF.

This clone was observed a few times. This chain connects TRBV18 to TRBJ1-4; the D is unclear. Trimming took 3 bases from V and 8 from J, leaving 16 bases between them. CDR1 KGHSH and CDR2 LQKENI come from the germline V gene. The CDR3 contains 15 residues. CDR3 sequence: CASSPSRSVVEKLFF. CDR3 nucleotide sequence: TGTGCCAGCTCACCTAGCCGATCAGTGGTCGAAAAACTGTTTTTT.

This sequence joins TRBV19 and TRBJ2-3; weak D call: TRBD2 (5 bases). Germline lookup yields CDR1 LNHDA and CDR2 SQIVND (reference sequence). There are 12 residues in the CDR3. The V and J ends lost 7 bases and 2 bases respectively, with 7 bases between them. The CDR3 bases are TGTGCCAGTACGGACTTCACAGATACGCAGTATTTT. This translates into CASTDFTDTQYF.

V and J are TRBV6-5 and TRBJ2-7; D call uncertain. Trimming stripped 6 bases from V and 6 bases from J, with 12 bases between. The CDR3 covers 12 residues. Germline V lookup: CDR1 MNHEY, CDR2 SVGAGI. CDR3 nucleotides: TGTGCCAGCAGGACCCCCACGGGCGAGCAGTACTTC. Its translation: CASRTPTGEQYF.

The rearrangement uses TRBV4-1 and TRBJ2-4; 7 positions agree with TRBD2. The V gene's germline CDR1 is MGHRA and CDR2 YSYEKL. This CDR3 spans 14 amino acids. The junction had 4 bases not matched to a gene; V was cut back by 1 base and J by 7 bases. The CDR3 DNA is TGCGCCAGCAGCCAAGTGGGGAGGGAGAACATTCAGTACTTC. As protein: CASSQVGRENIQYF.

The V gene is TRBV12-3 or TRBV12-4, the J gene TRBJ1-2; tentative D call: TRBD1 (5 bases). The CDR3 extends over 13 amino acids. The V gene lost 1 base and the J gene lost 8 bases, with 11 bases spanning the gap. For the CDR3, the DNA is TGTGCCAGCAGTTTAGGCAGGGCTGGAGGCTACACCTTC. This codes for CASSLGRAGGYTF.